This TCR beta chain was captured in a study of T cells in Graves' hyperthyroidism and ophthalmopathy. This clonotype came up many times. Its specificity is unknown. Study-wide results and limits: Blood also carried most thyroid clonotypes expanded above 0.001.

Amplification of TCR beta CDR3 regions was performed using RNA transcripts as template. An initial round of RT-PCR targeting the TCR CDR3 relied on the HTBI primer set. Via MiXCR, TCRdb re-called the multiplex PCR reads, giving one row per CDR3 protein. The sample lists roughly 700,000 distinct CDR3 sequences; roughly 17% were seen once. The V gene's germline CDR1 is SGHDN and CDR2 FVKESK. The CDR3 is 14 amino acids. Trimming at V came to 0 bases and at J to 5 bases, leaving 3 bases not matched to a gene. This rearrangement joins TRBV14 to TRBJ1-1, with 7 bases matching TRBD1. Sequencing input: blood. The clonotype originates from a man between 50 and 59 years old with Graves' hyperthyroidism. DNA for the CDR3: TGTGCCAGCAGCCAAGACAGGGGGGGGACTGAAGCTTTCTTT. Its protein product is CASSQDRGGTEAFF.